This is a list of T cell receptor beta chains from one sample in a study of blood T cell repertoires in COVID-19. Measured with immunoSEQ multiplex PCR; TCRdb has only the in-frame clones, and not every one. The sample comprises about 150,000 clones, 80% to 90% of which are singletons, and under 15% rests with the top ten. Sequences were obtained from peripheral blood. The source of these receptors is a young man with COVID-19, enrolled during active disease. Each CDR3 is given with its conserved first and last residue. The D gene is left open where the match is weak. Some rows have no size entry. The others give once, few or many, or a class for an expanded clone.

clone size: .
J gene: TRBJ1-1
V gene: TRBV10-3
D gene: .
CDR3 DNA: TGTGCCATCAGACCCCGGTCTCTTGGGAGGACTGAAGCTTTCTTT
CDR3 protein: CAIRPRSLGRTEAFF

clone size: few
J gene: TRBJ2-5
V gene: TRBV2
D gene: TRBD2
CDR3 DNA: TGTGCCAGCAGTGAAGGGGCTAGCGGGAGAGGGGAGACCCAGTACTTC
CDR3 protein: CASSEGASGRGETQYF

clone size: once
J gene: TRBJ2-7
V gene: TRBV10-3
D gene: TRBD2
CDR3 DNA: TGTGCCATCAGGTTAGCGGGAGCCGGGGGGGAGCAGTACTTC
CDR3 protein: CAIRLAGAGGEQYF

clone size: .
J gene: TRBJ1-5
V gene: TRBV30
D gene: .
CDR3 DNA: TGTGCCTGGAGTGTACCAGGGACATCTCCCAATCAGCCCCAGCATTTT
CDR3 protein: CAWSVPGTSPNQPQHF

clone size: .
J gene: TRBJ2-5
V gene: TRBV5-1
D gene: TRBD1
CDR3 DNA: TGCGCCAGCAGCTTGGTACCAGGGGCAGGGGGCATGGAGACCCAGTACTTC
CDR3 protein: CASSLVPGAGGMETQYF

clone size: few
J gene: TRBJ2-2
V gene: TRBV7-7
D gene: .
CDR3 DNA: TGTGCTAGCAGCTTAGAGGGGCAGGGGAACACCGGGGAGCTGTTTTTT
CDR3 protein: CASSLEGQGNTGELFF

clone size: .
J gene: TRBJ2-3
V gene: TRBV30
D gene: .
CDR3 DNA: TGTGCCTGGACAGGCTTGAGCACAGATACGCAGTATTTT
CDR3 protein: CAWTGLSTDTQYF

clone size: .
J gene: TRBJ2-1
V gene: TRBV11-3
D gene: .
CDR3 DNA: TGTGCCAGCAGCTTAGGGGGAGGCGAGCAGTTCTTC
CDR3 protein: CASSLGGGEQFF

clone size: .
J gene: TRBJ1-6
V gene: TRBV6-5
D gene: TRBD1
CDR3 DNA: TGTGCCAGCAGTTATGGTACAGGGGCCAATTCACCCCTCCACTTT
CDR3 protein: CASSYGTGANSPLHF

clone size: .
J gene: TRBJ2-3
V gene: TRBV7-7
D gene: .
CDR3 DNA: TGTGCCAGCAGCTTAGTTGTCGGGGATACGCAGTATTTT
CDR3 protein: CASSLVVGDTQYF

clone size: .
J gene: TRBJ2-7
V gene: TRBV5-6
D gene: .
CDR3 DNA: TGTGCCAGCAGCTTTGCACCCAGGCACGAGCAGTACTTC
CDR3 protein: CASSFAPRHEQYF

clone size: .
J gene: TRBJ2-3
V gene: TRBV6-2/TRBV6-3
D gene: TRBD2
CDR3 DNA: TGTGCCAGCAGTTACACTAGCGGGAGACTCCCAGATACGCAGTATTTT
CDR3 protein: CASSYTSGRLPDTQYF

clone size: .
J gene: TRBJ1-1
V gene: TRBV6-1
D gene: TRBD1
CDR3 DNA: TGTGCCAGCAGTGAAGAGGGACAGGCCCACACTGAAGCTTTCTTT
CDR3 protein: CASSEEGQAHTEAFF

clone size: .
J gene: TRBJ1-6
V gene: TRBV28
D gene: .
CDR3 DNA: TGTGCCAGCGACAGGTTCCCTAAGAAGTCACCCCTCCACTTT
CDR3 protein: CASDRFPKKSPLHF

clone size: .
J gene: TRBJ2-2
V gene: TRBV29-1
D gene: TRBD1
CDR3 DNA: TGCAGCGGGGGACAGGGGATCGACACCGGGGAGCTGTTTTTT
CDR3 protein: CSGGQGIDTGELFF

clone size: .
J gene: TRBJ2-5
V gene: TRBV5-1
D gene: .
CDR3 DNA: TGCGCCAGCAGCTTGACCCGGGGAGGAGAGACCCAGTACTTC
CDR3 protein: CASSLTRGGETQYF

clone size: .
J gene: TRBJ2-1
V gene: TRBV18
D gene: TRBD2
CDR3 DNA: TGTGCCAGCTCACCACTGACTAGCGTGAACAATGAGCAGTTCTTC
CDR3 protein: CASSPLTSVNNEQFF

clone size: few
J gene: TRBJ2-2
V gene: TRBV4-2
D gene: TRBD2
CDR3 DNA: TGTGCCAGCAGCCGATCCGGACTAGCGGGAGCCGGGGAGCTGTTTTTT
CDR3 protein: CASSRSGLAGAGELFF

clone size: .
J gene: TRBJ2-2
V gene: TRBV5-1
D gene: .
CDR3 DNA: TGCGCCAGCAGCTTGGCCCTAGACACCGGGGAGCTGTTTTTT
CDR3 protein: CASSLALDTGELFF

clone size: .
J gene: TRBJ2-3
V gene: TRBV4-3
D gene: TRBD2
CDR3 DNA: TGCGCCAGCAGCCCGGGGACTAGCGGTCCGTACACAGATACGCAGTATTTT
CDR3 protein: CASSPGTSGPYTDTQYF

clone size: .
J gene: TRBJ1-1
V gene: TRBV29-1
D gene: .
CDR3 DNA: TGCAGCGTCGCTAGACCCCTAAACACTGAAGCTTTCTTT
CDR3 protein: CSVARPLNTEAFF

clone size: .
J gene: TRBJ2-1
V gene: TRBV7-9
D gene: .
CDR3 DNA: TGTGCCAGCAGCCCACCGGGACTCCCCTACAATGAGCAGTTCTTC
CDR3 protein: CASSPPGLPYNEQFF

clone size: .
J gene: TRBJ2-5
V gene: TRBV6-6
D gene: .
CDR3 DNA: TGTGCCAGCAGTTACATCTTAGCGGTAGAGACCCAGTACTTC
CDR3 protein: CASSYILAVETQYF

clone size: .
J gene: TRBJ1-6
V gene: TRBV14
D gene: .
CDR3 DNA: TGTGCCAGCAGCCAAGCCGCGGGGGGCTATAATTCACCCCTCCACTTT
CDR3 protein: CASSQAAGGYNSPLHF

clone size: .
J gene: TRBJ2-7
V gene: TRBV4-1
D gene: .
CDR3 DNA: TGCGCCAGCAGTTATTCCCTTACCTACGAGCAGTACTTC
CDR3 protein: CASSYSLTYEQYF

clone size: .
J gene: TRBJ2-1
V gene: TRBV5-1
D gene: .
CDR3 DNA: TGCGCCAGCAGCTTGCTGGCTTCTGATGAGCAGTTCTTC
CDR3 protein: CASSLLASDEQFF

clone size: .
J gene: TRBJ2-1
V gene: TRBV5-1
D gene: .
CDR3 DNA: TGCGCCAGCAGCTTGGGTTATGGACTCTCCTACAATGAGCAGTTCTTC
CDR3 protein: CASSLGYGLSYNEQFF

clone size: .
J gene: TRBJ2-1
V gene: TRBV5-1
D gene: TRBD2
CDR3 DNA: TGCGCCAGCCGCCTAGCGGGAGAAGACAATGAGCAGTTCTTC
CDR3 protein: CASRLAGEDNEQFF

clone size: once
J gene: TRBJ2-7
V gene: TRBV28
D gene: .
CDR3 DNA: TGTGCCAGCAGTTTCAGGGCCGAGCAGTACTTC
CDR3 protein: CASSFRAEQYF

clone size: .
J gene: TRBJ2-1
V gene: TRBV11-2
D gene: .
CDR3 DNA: TGTGCCAGCAGCCATCGTAGGCGGAATTCCTACAATGAGCAGTTCTTC
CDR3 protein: CASSHRRRNSYNEQFF

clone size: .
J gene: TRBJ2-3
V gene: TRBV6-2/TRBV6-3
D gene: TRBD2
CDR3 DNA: TGTGCCAGCAGTTACTTCGCGGGAGGGCATCTAGATACGCAGTATTTT
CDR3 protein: CASSYFAGGHLDTQYF

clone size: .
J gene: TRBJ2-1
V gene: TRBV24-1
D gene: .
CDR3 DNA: TGTGCCACCAGTGATGGGAGAGTCGGCGGAAGCTCCTACAATGAGCAGTTCTTC
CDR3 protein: CATSDGRVGGSSYNEQFF

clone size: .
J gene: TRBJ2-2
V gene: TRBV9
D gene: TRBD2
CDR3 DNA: TGTGCCAGCAGCCCCTCCCGGGGGGTTGGCACCGGGGAGCTGTTTTTT
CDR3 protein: CASSPSRGVGTGELFF

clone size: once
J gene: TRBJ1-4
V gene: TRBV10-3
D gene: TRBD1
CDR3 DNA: TGTGCCATCAGTGAGGGACAGGGGGTAGAAAAACTGCTTTTT
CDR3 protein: CAISEGQGVEKLLF

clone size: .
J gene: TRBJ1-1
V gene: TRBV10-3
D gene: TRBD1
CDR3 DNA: TGTGCCATCAGTGAGCTGGACAGGGGTACTGAAGCTTTCTTT
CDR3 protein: CAISELDRGTEAFF